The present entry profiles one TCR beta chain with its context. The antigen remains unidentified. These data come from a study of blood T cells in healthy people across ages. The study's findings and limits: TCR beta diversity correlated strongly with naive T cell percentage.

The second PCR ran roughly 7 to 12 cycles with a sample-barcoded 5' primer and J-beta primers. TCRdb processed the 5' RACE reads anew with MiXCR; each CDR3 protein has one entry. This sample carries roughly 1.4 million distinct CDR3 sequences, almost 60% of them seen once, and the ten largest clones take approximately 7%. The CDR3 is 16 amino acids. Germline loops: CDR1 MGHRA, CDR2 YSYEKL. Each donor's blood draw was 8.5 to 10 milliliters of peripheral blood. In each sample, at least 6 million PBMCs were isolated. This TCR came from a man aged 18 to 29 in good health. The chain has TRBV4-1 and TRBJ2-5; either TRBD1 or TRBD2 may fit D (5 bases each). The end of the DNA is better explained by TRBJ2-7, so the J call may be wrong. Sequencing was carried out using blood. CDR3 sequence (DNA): TGCGCCAGCAGCCAGGGGCGGGTCTACCCAAGGGACGAGCAGTACTTC. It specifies CASSQGRVYPRDEQYF.